This TCR beta chain was captured in a study of blood T cell repertoires in COVID-19. The wider study: Samples taken during acute and convalescent COVID-19 were collected in the United States, Italy and Spain. From T cells, B-cell-depleted T cells, or PBMCs came the material, which was cDNA or gDNA.

How the authors handled the data: The assay estimated nucleated cells by amplifying reference gene primers. TCRdb's table, derived via immunoSEQ multiplex PCR, lists solely in-frame clones and lacks some. From that table come the V and J calls and clone size; the DNA was used to work out D and trimming. The repertoire includes approximately 250,000 clones, around 90% of them detected once, and 0.8% to 0.95% sits in the top ten. CDR1 is SNHLY and CDR2 is FYNNEI in the germline V gene. The CDR3 runs 14 residues. V was clipped by 8 bases and J by 0 bases, with 11 bases between them. This sequence joins TRBV2 and TRBJ1-3, with D perhaps matching TRBD1 (6 bases). Material: peripheral blood. The sequence derives from a man aged 25-45 years with COVID-19, enrolled during active disease. CDR3: CASRRTVSGNTIYF. As DNA, the CDR3 is TGTGCCAGCCGGCGGACAGTCTCTGGAAACACCATATATTTT.